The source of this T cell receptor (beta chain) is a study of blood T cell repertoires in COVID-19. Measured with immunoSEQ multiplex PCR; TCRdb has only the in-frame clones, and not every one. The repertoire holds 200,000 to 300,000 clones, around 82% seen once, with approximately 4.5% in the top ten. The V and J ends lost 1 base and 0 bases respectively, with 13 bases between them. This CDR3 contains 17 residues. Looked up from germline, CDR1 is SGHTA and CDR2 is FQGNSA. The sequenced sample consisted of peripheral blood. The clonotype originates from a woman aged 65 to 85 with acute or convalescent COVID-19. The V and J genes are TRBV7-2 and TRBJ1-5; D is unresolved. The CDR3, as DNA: TGTGCCAGCAGCTTAGTGGCCCGCCCCAATAGCAATCAGCCCCAGCATTTT. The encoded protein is CASSLVARPNSNQPQHF. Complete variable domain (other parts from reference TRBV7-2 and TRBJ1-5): GAGVSQSPSNKVTEKGKDVELRCDPISGHTALYWYRQSLGQGLEFLIYFQGNSAPDKSGLPSDRFSAERTGGSVSTLTIQRTQQEDSAVYLCASSLVARPNSNQPQHFGDGTRLSIL.